This is a list of T cell receptor beta chains from one sample in a study of blood T cell repertoires in COVID-19. TCRdb's copy holds only in-frame clones and misses some; the assay was immunoSEQ multiplex PCR. In the table there are some 75,000 clones, around 80% of which are singletons. The sample taken for sequencing was peripheral blood. The receptors originated from a middle-aged man with COVID-19, enrolled during active disease. Each CDR3 is given with its conserved first and last residue. A D gene is named only where the DNA matches it firmly. Only some rows state a clone size, as once, few, many or a class for expanded clones.

D gene,clone size,J gene,V gene,CDR3 protein,CDR3 DNA
TRBD2,-,TRBJ2-7,TRBV5-1,CASSRTSGGVDAYEQYF,TGCGCCAGCAGCCGGACTAGCGGGGGGGTGGATGCCTACGAGCAGTACTTC
TRBD2,-,TRBJ2-1,TRBV28,CASRTSGPSYNEQFF,TGTGCCAGCAGGACTAGCGGGCCCTCCTACAATGAGCAGTTCTTC
-,-,TRBJ2-7,TRBV15,CATSNGQTRSYEQYF,TGTGCCACCAGCAATGGACAAACCCGCTCCTACGAGCAGTACTTC
-,-,TRBJ2-1,TRBV5-8,CASSSRPTAYPGNEQFF,TGTGCCAGCAGCTCCAGGCCGACCGCGTATCCTGGGAATGAGCAGTTCTTC
TRBD1,-,TRBJ1-1,TRBV5-4,CASRLQGMPEAFF,TGTGCCAGCAGACTACAGGGGATGCCTGAAGCTTTCTTT
TRBD1,few,TRBJ1-2,TRBV7-2,CASSYQVGQGGDDGYTF,TGTGCCAGCAGCTATCAAGTGGGACAGGGGGGAGACGATGGCTACACCTTC
-,-,TRBJ2-2,TRBV11-3,CASSLDRSSRELFF,TGTGCCAGCAGCTTAGATCGGTCTTCCCGGGAGCTGTTTTTT
-,-,TRBJ2-3,TRBV12-5,CASGLGTASTDTQYF,TGTGCTAGTGGTTTGGGGACAGCTAGCACAGATACGCAGTATTTT
TRBD1,-,TRBJ1-4,TRBV7-6,CASSSGQGAWEKLFF,TGTGCCAGCAGCTCCGGACAGGGGGCGTGGGAAAAACTGTTTTTT
TRBD2,-,TRBJ2-7,TRBV19,CASAGTTAKEQYF,TGTGCCAGTGCGGGGACTACCGCTAAGGAGCAGTACTTC
TRBD1,-,TRBJ2-2,TRBV4-1,CASSSPHGDRANTGELFF,TGCGCCAGCAGCTCCCCCCACGGAGACAGGGCAAACACCGGGGAGCTGTTTTTT
TRBD2,once,TRBJ2-3,TRBV7-6,CASSLSPSLAGVRTDTQYF,TGTGCCAGCAGCTTATCCCCAAGCCTAGCGGGAGTTCGCACAGATACGCAGTATTTT
-,few,TRBJ1-3,TRBV2,CASRGTYSGNTIYF,TGTGCCAGCAGGGGGACATACTCTGGAAACACCATATATTTT
TRBD2,once,TRBJ2-1,TRBV11-3,CASSSYSGTNNEQFF,TGTGCCAGCAGCTCTTATAGCGGGACAAACAATGAGCAGTTCTTC
-,once,TRBJ1-4,TRBV30,CAWSEGRENEKLFF,TGTGCCTGGAGTGAGGGCAGGGAAAATGAAAAACTGTTTTTT
-,-,TRBJ1-5,TRBV6-5,CASSLVHGNQPQHF,TGTGCCAGCAGTCTGGTACACGGGAATCAGCCCCAGCATTTT
TRBD1,-,TRBJ2-4,TRBV3-1/TRBV3-2,CASSQPTGGNIQYF,TGTGCCAGCAGCCAGCCCACAGGGGGTAACATTCAGTACTTC